This T cell receptor (beta chain) stems from a study of blood T cell repertoires in COVID-19. Study information: The United States, Italy and Spain supplied acute and convalescent COVID-19 samples.

Generated by immunoSEQ multiplex PCR, the TCRdb table keeps only in-frame clones and is missing some. Here the sample spans about 100,000 clones, 85% being singletons. This CDR3 is 14 amino acids long. The junction had 5 bases not matched to a gene; V was cut back by 6 bases and J by 4 bases. The V gene's germline CDR1 is LGHDT and CDR2 YNNKEL (reference sequence). This TCR derives from a man in his fifties or sixties with active or convalescent COVID-19. The sequenced sample was peripheral blood. The chain links TRBV3-1 (or the pseudogene TRBV3-2) to TRBJ2-3; 9 nucleotides match TRBD2. CDR3 DNA: TGTGCCAGCAGTCGGACTAGCGCGCCAGATACGCAGTATTTT. Translated: CASSRTSAPDTQYF.